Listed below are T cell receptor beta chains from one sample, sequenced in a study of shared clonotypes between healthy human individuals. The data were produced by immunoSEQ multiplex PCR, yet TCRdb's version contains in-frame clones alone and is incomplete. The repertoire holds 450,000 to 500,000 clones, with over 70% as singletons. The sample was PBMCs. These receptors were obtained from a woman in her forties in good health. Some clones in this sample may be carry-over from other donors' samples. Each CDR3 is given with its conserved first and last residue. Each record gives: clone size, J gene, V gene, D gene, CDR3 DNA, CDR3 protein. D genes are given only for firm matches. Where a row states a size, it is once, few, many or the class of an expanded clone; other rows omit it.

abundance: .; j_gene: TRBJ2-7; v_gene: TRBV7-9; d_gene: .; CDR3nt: TGTGCCAGCAGCTTCCTGGTAGATAACTACGAGCAGTACTTC; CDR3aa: CASSFLVDNYEQYF
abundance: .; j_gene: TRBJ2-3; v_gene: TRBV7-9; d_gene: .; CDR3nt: TGTGCCAGCAGCCGGGCCGAAGGTGCAGATACGCAGTATTTT; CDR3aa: CASSRAEGADTQYF
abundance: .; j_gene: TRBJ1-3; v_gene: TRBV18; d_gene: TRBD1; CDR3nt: TGTGCCAGCTCACCCGCCTCAGGGGGAACTGGAAACACCATATATTTT; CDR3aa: CASSPASGGTGNTIYF
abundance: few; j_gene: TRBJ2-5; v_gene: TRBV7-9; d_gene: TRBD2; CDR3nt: TGTGCCAGCAGCTCGGGACTAGCGGGAGTTGGGGGGGAGACCCAGTACTTC; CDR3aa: CASSSGLAGVGGETQYF
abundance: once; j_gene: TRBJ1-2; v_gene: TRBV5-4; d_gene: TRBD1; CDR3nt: TGTGCCAGCAGCTCCTACAGGGGAGCTAACTATGGCTACACCTTC; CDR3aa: CASSSYRGANYGYTF
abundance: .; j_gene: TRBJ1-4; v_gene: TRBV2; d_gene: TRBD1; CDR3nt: TGTGCCAGCAGCCGGGACAGAAATGAAAAACTGTTTTTT; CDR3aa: CASSRDRNEKLFF
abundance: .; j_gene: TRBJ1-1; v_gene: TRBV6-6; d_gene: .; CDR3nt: TGTGCCAGCAGCCCCCGGGGTTCTGAAGCTTTCTTT; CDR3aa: CASSPRGSEAFF
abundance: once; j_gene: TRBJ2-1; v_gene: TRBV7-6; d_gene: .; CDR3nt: TGTGCCAGCAGCTTTGGTACTAGCACTTACAATGAGCAGTTCTTC; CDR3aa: CASSFGTSTYNEQFF
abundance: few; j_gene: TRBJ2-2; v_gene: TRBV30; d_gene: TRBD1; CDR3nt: TGTGCCTGGAGCCGACAGGGGGGCACCGGGGAGCTGTTTTTT; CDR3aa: CAWSRQGGTGELFF
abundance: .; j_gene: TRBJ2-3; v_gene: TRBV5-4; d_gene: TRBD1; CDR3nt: TGTGCCAGCAGCTCGTGGGACAGGGGCTTTGTGAGCACAGATACGCAGTATTTT; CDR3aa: CASSSWDRGFVSTDTQYF
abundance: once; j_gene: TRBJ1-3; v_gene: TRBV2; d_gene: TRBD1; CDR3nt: TGTGCCAGCGGGGAGGACAGGGGGAACTCTGGAAACACCATATATTTT; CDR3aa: CASGEDRGNSGNTIYF
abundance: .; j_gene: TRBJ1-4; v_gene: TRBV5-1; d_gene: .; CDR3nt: TGCGCCAGCAGCTTGGTTGGGGGTGAGAAACTGTTTTTT; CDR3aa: CASSLVGGEKLFF
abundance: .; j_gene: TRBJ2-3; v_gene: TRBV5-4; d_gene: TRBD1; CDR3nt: TGTGCCAGCAGCCTTGGACAGGGACGGGGTGATACGCAGTATTTT; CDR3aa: CASSLGQGRGDTQYF
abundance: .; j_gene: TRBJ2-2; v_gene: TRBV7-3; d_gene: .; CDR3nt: TGTGCCAGCAGCCCCGCTTGGGGCACCGGGGAGCTGTTTTTT; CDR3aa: CASSPAWGTGELFF